Following are 3 T cell receptor beta chains from one sample sequenced in a study of CD8+ T cells in alopecia areata. Regarding treatment: oral pan-JAK inhibitor, 5-10 mg twice daily. Once RNA had been extracted, it was reverse transcribed into cDNA to act as the sequencing template. Clones were sequenced by immunoSEQ multiplex PCR, and TCRdb holds only the in-frame ones, with some missing. The sample shows roughly 180,000 clones, about 55% of them seen only once. The starting material was CD8+ T cells sorted from blood, obtained at week 24, from a patient treated with tofacitinib. Source of these receptors: a human donor with alopecia areata.

The V gene is TRBV7-9, the J gene TRBJ1-1, with unresolved D. Germline assignment: CDR1 SEHNR and CDR2 FQNEAQ (reference sequence). V lost 2 bases to trimming and J lost 5 bases, with 6 bases between them. This CDR3 spans 12 amino acids. CDR3 amino acids: CASSLWETEAFF. In nucleotides, the CDR3 is TGTGCCAGCAGCTTATGGGAAACTGAAGCTTTCTTT.

The V and J genes are TRBV7-6 and TRBJ2-1; TRBD1 aligns across 8 bases. The CDR3 is made up of 16 amino acids. Germline V gene sequence: CDR1 SGHVS, CDR2 FNYEAQ. V trimming: 1 base; J trimming: 5 bases; junction bases outside the gene matches: 7. CDR3 DNA sequence: TGTGCCAGCAGCTTAGTGAGACAGGGGAAAGACAATGAGCAGTTCTTC. Its translation is CASSLVRQGKDNEQFF.

As to this clone: A read error is the likely source, as a far larger clone sits one nucleotide away. V is TRBV4-3 and J is TRBJ2-1; D perhaps matches TRBD2 (5 bases). V lost 5 bases, J lost 0 bases, and 14 bases lay in between. Germline values: CDR1 LGHNA, CDR2 YSLEER. This CDR3 is built from 16 residues. CDR3 DNA sequence: TGCGCCAGCAGCTTCGATGGGGAGAGCTCCTACAATGAGCAGTTCTTC. This translates into CASSFDGESSYNEQFF.